This TCR beta chain was captured in a study of blood T cell repertoires in COVID-19. Study context: The study drew acute and convalescent COVID-19 samples from the United States, Italy and Spain.

Each participant's cohort was designated according to participant-reported clinical history. CDR1 is KGHSH and CDR2 is LQKENI in the germline V gene. Unmatched junction bases numbered 5, after V lost 5 bases and J lost 6 bases. This CDR3 spans 16 amino acids. Authors' analysis steps: Reference gene primer amplification gave estimated nucleated cell counts. Clones were sequenced by immunoSEQ multiplex PCR, and TCRdb holds only the in-frame ones, with some missing. The DNA was the basis for D and trimming; V, J and clone size are from that table. This table holds roughly 430,000 clones, roughly 90% found once. This clone showed up just once.

The material sequenced was PBMCs or T cells enriched from blood (not recorded which). The chain is built from TRBV18 and TRBJ2-1; 15 bases agree with TRBD2. The sequence derives from a woman aged 18-30 years who had been exposed to COVID-19. The CDR3 DNA reads TGTGCCAGCTCAGGCGGACTAGCGGGAGGGACCAATGAGCAGTTCTTC. Translated, it gives CASSGGLAGGTNEQFF.